A single sample gave rise to the 14 T cell receptor beta chains below, sequenced in a study. TCRdb reanalysed the 5' RACE reads using MiXCR and keeps one entry per CDR3 protein. The sample contains under 9,500 distinct CDR3 sequences, around a third of which appear only once. Cells sorted as Tregs were CD4+, CD25+ and CD127-/low. The sample comprised Tregs sorted from blood. Receptors were obtained from a female donor with breast cancer.

The chain couples TRBV20-1 to TRBJ2-3, with 8 bases identical to TRBD2. Germline V gives CDR1 DFQATT, CDR2 SNEGSKA (reference sequence). The CDR3 has 13 residues. V shed 5 bases, J shed 3 bases, and the junction held 4 bases outside the gene matches. CDR3 coding DNA: TGCAGTGCTTGGTCGGGGGGGACAGATACGCAGTATTTT. It codes for CSAWSGGTDTQYF.

With respect to this clonotype: With a much larger clone just one base away, this may be a read error. The chain employs TRBV28 and TRBJ2-5; possible D gene TRBD1, 5 bases. This CDR3 has 12 residues. Germline lookup yields CDR1 MDHEN and CDR2 SYDVKM. Between the trimmed V and J ends, which lost 6 bases and 5 bases, there was a span of 10 bases. CDR3 protein: CASRQVLETQYF. CDR3 sequence (DNA): TGTGCCAGCAGACAGGTTCTCGAGACCCAGTACTTC.

This clonotype showed up just a few times. This chain connects TRBV30 to TRBJ1-4, with D uncertain. The V and J ends lost 3 bases and 7 bases respectively, with 3 bases between them. CDR1 is GTSNPN and CDR2 is SVGIG in the germline V gene (reference sequence). CDR3 length: 10 residues. The CDR3: CAWRGEKLFF. The CDR3 coding sequence is TGTGCCTGGAGAGGTGAAAAACTGTTTTTT.

This clonotype turned up a few times. The chain is built from TRBV28 and TRBJ1-2; 7 bases are shared with TRBD1. Looked up from germline, CDR1 is MDHEN and CDR2 is SYDVKM. Germline trimming cut 6 bases from V and 2 bases from J; bases unmatched to any gene: 3. The CDR3 runs to 13 residues. The CDR3 sequence is CASSQTGNYGYTF. CDR3 nucleotide sequence: TGTGCCAGCAGCCAGACAGGGAACTATGGCTACACCTTC.

In its sample, this clonotype was seen a few times. The V call is TRBV29-1, the J call TRBJ2-1; 11 bases agree with TRBD2. Germline CDR1 and CDR2: SQVTM and ANQGSEA. The CDR3 spans 15 residues. V gave up 4 bases and J gave up 5 bases; unmatched junction bases: 7. Written as DNA, the CDR3 is TGCAGCGTTGCGGTAGCGGGAGGGTGGGACAATGAGCAGTTCTTC. Translating it yields CSVAVAGGWDNEQFF.

The table lists this clonotype with a few counts. CDR3 sequence: CSARGRVDEQFF. The CDR3 coding sequence is TGCAGTGCTAGAGGCAGGGTGGATGAGCAGTTCTTC. J is TRBJ2-1 and V is TRBV20-1, with D maybe TRBD1 (5 bases). The CDR3 is 12 amino acids. Trimming stripped 1 base from V and 8 bases from J, with 9 bases between. CDR1 is DFQATT and CDR2 is SNEGSKA in the germline V gene (reference sequence).

This clonotype is deemed medium-sized. This chain connects TRBV6-2 or TRBV6-3 to TRBJ1-5; D remains ambiguous. CDR3 size: 14 residues. V lost 0 bases, J lost 11 bases, and 14 bases lay in between. The germline V gene encodes CDR1 MNHEY and CDR2 SVGEGT. CDR3 sequence (DNA): TGTGCCAGCAGTTACTCGAGCGTTTTGAGAGCCCAGCATTTT. Translating gives CASSYSSVLRAQHF.

This sequence joins TRBV29-1 and TRBJ1-2, with D possibly TRBD1 on 5 matching bases. Germline CDR1 and CDR2: SQVTM and ANQGSEA. V lost 6 bases and J lost 0, with 14 bases in between. CDR3 size: 14 residues. CDR3 DNA: TGCAGCGTGGAGGTCGGGGGTTCTAACTATGGCTACACCTTC. Protein sequence: CSVEVGGSNYGYTF.

This clonotype counts as medium-sized. CDR3 sequence: CSARDPQSNSPLHF. The CDR3 DNA is TGCAGTGCTAGAGATCCCCAGAGTAATTCACCCCTCCACTTT. The chain links TRBV20-1 to TRBJ1-6; no firm D call. Germline loops: CDR1 DFQATT, CDR2 SNEGSKA (reference sequence). V lost 0 bases to trimming and J lost 6 bases, with 9 bases between them. This CDR3 region has 14 residues.

The CDR3 DNA follows: TGCAGTGCTAGAGATTACAGGACTAGCGGGGAGCTGTTTTTT. Amino acids: CSARDYRTSGELFF. J is TRBJ2-2 and V is TRBV20-1; 7 nucleotides align to TRBD2. CDR1 is DFQATT and CDR2 is SNEGSKA in the germline V gene (reference sequence). V lost 0 bases, J lost 7 bases, and 5 bases stayed unmatched. The CDR3 extends over 14 amino acids.

A word on this clonotype: Possible read error: a much larger clone is one base away. The CDR3 loop reads CAIKTSGNSYEQYF. The DNA for the CDR3 is TGTGCCATTAAAACTAGCGGGAATTCTTACGAGCAGTACTTC. V and J are TRBV10-3 and TRBJ2-7; TRBD2 aligns across 10 bases. The CDR3 is 14 amino acids. Unmatched junction bases numbered 9, after V lost 9 bases and J lost 4 bases. CDR1 and CDR2 from the germline V gene are ENHRY and SYGVKD.

By its share, this clonotype is medium-sized. The chain is built from TRBV3-1 and TRBJ2-1; no firm D call. With 0 bases removed from V and 8 bases from J, the gap between germline ends came to 11 bases. The CDR3 spans 14 residues. In germline, CDR1 is LGHDT, CDR2 YNNKEL (reference sequence). CDR3: CASSQDPVVDEQFF. In DNA, the CDR3 is TGTGCCAGCAGCCAAGATCCGGTGGTCGATGAGCAGTTCTTC.

Judged by abundance, this clonotype is medium-sized. V is TRBV20-1 and J is TRBJ2-7; 10 nucleotides line up with TRBD1. Trimming at V came to 7 bases and at J to 0 bases, leaving 6 bases not matched to a gene. Germline CDR1 is DFQATT and CDR2 is SNEGSKA (reference sequence). The CDR3 covers 14 residues. The CDR3 reads CSVRQGARSYEQYV. CDR3 bases: TGCAGTGTGAGACAGGGGGCGCGCTCCTACGAGCAGTACGTC.

This clonotype was seen a few times. One end of the junction is discordant with germline, which a read error may explain. This chain uses TRBV7-7 with TRBJ2-1; a weak D match, TRBD2 (6 bases). The CDR3 totals 14 residues. Looked up from germline, CDR1 is SSHAT and CDR2 is FNYEAQ (reference sequence). CDR3 sequence reads: CASSQAWDFNEQFF. The DNA of the CDR3 is TGTGCTAGCAGCCAAGCCTGGGACTTCAATGAGCAGTTCTTC.